Listed here are 26 T cell receptor beta chains from one sample, sequenced in a study of T cells in Graves' hyperthyroidism and ophthalmopathy. From RNA transcripts, TCR beta CDR3 regions were amplified. First-round RT-PCR of the TCR CDR3 relied on the HTBI primer set. TCRdb redid the calling of the multiplex PCR reads with MiXCR, one entry per CDR3 protein. Here the sample spans under 700,000 distinct CDR3 sequences, about 43% being singletons. The material sequenced was peripheral blood or thyroid tissue (not recorded which). These receptors were taken from a young woman with Graves' hyperthyroidism.

In its sample, this clonotype was seen a few times. Because it lacks the conserved phenylalanine or tryptophan at the end, this CDR3 is likely a read error. The limits of the CDR3 on the DNA are not certain, so only TCRdb's listed CDR3 is given. The V gene is TRBV2, the J gene TRBJ1-4. Per the germline V gene, CDR1 is SNHLY and CDR2 is FYNNEI. The CDR3 is 8 amino acids long, termini counted. CDR3 in amino acids: CASSEGAS.

CDR3 loop: CAISLGQTNEKLFF. The CDR3 DNA reads as TGTGCCATCAGCCTCGGCCAAACTAATGAAAAACTGTTTTTT. The chain carries TRBV10-3 and TRBJ1-4; D call uncertain. Trimming took off 6 bases at V and 1 base at J, with 9 bases between the two ends. Germline loops: CDR1 ENHRY, CDR2 SYGVKD. The CDR3 is 14 amino acids.

The rearrangement joins TRBV2 to TRBJ1-3; D might be TRBD1 (6 bases). Trimming left V 6 bases short and J 2 bases short, with 20 bases between. Per germline, CDR1 SNHLY and CDR2 FYNNEI. CDR3 length: 17 residues. CDR3 loop: CASSQERTGRPGNTIYF. The CDR3 region has the DNA TGTGCCAGCAGCCAAGAGCGAACAGGGCGTCCTGGAAACACCATATATTTT.

This clonotype was counted at least ten times. The chain couples TRBV6-5 to TRBJ1-2; D remains unclear. Germline CDR1 and CDR2: MNHEY and SVGAGI. The length of the CDR3 is 14 residues. Trimming left V 5 bases short and J 0 bases short, with 10 bases between. The chain's CDR3 is CASSPSRTNYGYTF. In DNA, the CDR3 is TGTGCCAGCAGTCCTTCCAGAACTAACTATGGCTACACCTTC.

This clonotype was found many times. J is TRBJ1-5 and V is TRBV15; no definite D call. The V and J ends lost 1 base and 4 bases respectively, with 5 bases between them. This CDR3 is 13 amino acids long. Germline lookup yields CDR1 LNHNV and CDR2 YYDKDF (reference sequence). CDR3 protein: CATSRAPNQPQHF. The CDR3 region has the DNA TGTGCCACCAGCAGAGCCCCGAATCAGCCCCAGCATTTT.

The chain joins TRBV2 to TRBJ1-4; D uncertain. Germline V CDR1 and CDR2: SNHLY, FYNNEI. This CDR3 has 13 residues. Trimming took off 6 bases at V and 6 bases at J, with 11 bases between the two ends. CDR3 in amino acids: CASRDDGDEKLFF. CDR3 coding DNA: TGTGCCAGCAGGGACGATGGGGATGAAAAACTGTTTTTT. The full variable domain, in which reference TRBV2 and TRBJ1-4 provide the parts outside the CDR3, is EPEVTQTPSHQVTQMGQEVILRCVPISNHLYFYWYRQILGQKVEFLVSFYNNEISEKSEIFDDQFSVERPDGSNFTLKIRSTKLEDSAMYFCASRDDGDEKLFFGSGTQLSVL.

The V and J genes are TRBV15 and TRBJ2-7; 7 bases match TRBD2. Germline CDR1 and CDR2: LNHNV and YYDKDF (reference sequence). This CDR3 is 15 amino acids long. V was pared by 1 base and J by 9 bases, with 12 bases of the junction left unmatched. CDR3 region: CATSRGGGRALVQYF. The DNA for the CDR3 is TGTGCCACCAGCAGAGGCGGCGGGAGAGCCCTTGTGCAGTACTTC.

This clonotype was seen repeatedly, ten times or more. The chain uses TRBV7-2 and TRBJ2-7; 10 bases match TRBD2. Trimming at V came to 5 bases and at J to 2 bases, leaving 3 bases not matched to a gene. Germline V gene lookup returns CDR1 SGHTA and CDR2 FQGNSA. The CDR3 runs 14 residues. CDR3 in amino acids: CASSPSGSPYEQYF. CDR3 DNA sequence: TGTGCCAGCAGCCCTAGCGGGAGCCCCTACGAGCAGTACTTC. Variable domain in full (rest from reference TRBV7-2 and TRBJ2-7): GAGVSQSPSNKVTEKGKDVELRCDPISGHTALYWYRQSLGQGLEFLIYFQGNSAPDKSGLPSDRFSAERTGGSVSTLTIQRTQQEDSAVYLCASSPSGSPYEQYFGPGTRLTVT.

The chain carries TRBV20-1 and TRBJ1-1; D is ambiguous. With 6 bases removed from V and 0 bases from J, the gap between germline ends came to 14 bases. CDR3 length: 14 amino acids. Looked up from germline, CDR1 is DFQATT and CDR2 is SNEGSKA (reference sequence). CDR3 DNA: TGCAGTGCAGAGGCAGGCCAACTGAACACTGAAGCTTTCTTT. Its protein is CSAEAGQLNTEAFF.

This clonotype was seen repeatedly, ten times or more. The chain recombines TRBV7-2 with TRBJ1-3; possibly TRBD1 for D (5 bases). Germline CDR1 is SGHTA and CDR2 is FQGNSA. The V end lost 0 bases, the J end lost 0 bases, and 9 bases lay between the germline ends. The CDR3 covers 16 residues. CDR3 coding DNA: TGTGCCAGCAGCTTAGCAGGGGTCAACTCTGGAAACACCATATATTTT. Amino acids: CASSLAGVNSGNTIYF. Together with reference TRBV7-2 and TRBJ1-3, the CDR3 gives the full variable domain: GAGVSQSPSNKVTEKGKDVELRCDPISGHTALYWYRQSLGQGLEFLIYFQGNSAPDKSGLPSDRFSAERTGGSVSTLTIQRTQQEDSAVYLCASSLAGVNSGNTIYFGEGSWLTVV.

This clonotype was found a few times. The chain uses TRBV7-2 and TRBJ1-4; TRBD1 aligns across 10 bases. The J segment lost 8 bases and the V segment lost 5 bases, leaving 8 bases of the junction unmatched. Germline assignment: CDR1 SGHTA and CDR2 FQGNSA. The CDR3 sequence is 15 residues long. The CDR3 DNA sequence: TGTGCCAGCAGCGAAAGGACAGGGGGGTCCGAAAAACTGTTTTTT. Translating it yields CASSERTGGSEKLFF.

The chain has TRBV13 and TRBJ2-5; D may be TRBD2 (6 bases). CDR3 length: 13 residues. Trimming removed 1 base at V and 6 bases at J, with 9 bases between. CDR1 is PRHDT, CDR2 FYEKMQ, per germline (reference sequence). The chain's CDR3 is CASSLAGVKTQYF. CDR3 nucleotides: TGTGCCAGCAGCTTAGCGGGAGTTAAGACCCAGTACTTC.

J is TRBJ2-2 and V is TRBV12-5; D is ambiguous. Germline CDR1 and CDR2: LGHNT and FRNRAP. The CDR3 has 13 residues. Trimming pared 7 bases from V and 8 bases from J, leaving 14 bases between. The CDR3 here is CASALTRAGELFF. Written as DNA, the CDR3 is TGTGCTAGTGCCTTGACCCGGGCTGGGGAGCTGTTTTTT.

There are a few counts of this clonotype. This chain links TRBV15 with TRBJ1-4; possibly TRBD1 for D (5 bases). The V gene's germline CDR1 is LNHNV and CDR2 YYDKDF (reference sequence). The CDR3 extends over 19 amino acids. Trimming removed 1 base from V and 0 bases from J, with 18 bases in between. CDR3 loop: CATSRGGGGVGATNEKLFF. DNA of the CDR3: TGTGCCACCAGCAGAGGTGGGGGAGGAGTAGGCGCAACTAATGAAAAACTGTTTTTT.

This chain joins TRBV7-2 and TRBJ1-4; perhaps TRBD1 as D (5 bases). Germline CDR1 is SGHTA and CDR2 is FQGNSA. This CDR3 region has 14 residues. With 5 bases removed from V and 6 bases from J, the gap between germline ends came to 13 bases. The CDR3 DNA follows: TGTGCCAGCAGCGCAGTAGGGGCAGATGAAAAACTGTTTTTT. It yields the protein CASSAVGADEKLFF.

The chain links TRBV6-4 to TRBJ1-5, with D perhaps matching TRBD1 (5 bases). Germline V lookup: CDR1 MRHNA, CDR2 SNTAGT. The CDR3 is 11 residues long. Trimming cost V 9 bases and J 7 bases, with 10 bases left between them. The CDR3 coding sequence is TGTGCCAGGGGGCTCGAACAGCCCCAGCATTTT. It translates to CARGLEQPQHF.

This clonotype has ten or more counts. A much larger clonotype is one base distant, so this may be a read error. The chain uses TRBV10-3 and TRBJ1-3; D not resolved. Deletions cut 5 bases from V and 7 bases from J, with 9 bases between. The CDR3 loop spans 12 amino acids. Germline V lookup: CDR1 ENHRY, CDR2 SYGVKD. In DNA, the CDR3 is TGTGCCATCAGTCAAGCTATGAACACCATATATTTT. Amino acids: CAISQAMNTIYF.

This sequence joins TRBV7-2 and TRBJ2-7, with D unresolved. This CDR3 is 15 amino acids long. Germline lookup yields CDR1 SGHTA and CDR2 FQGNSA. V gave up 1 base and J gave up 0 bases, with 10 bases separating them. The CDR3 is CASSLDVESSYEQYF. The CDR3 nucleotides are TGTGCCAGCAGCTTAGATGTGGAGAGCTCCTACGAGCAGTACTTC.

Of note for this clonotype: Possible read error: a much larger clone is one base away. This chain connects TRBV2 to TRBJ1-5; D perhaps matches TRBD1 (5 bases). The CDR3 has 12 amino acids. Trimming took off 11 bases at V and 5 bases at J, with 13 bases between the two ends. Germline assignment: CDR1 SNHLY and CDR2 FYNNEI. In DNA, the CDR3 is TGTGCCGCCGCGGGGGGGGATCAGCCCCAGCATTTT. Translating gives CAAAGGDQPQHF.

This clonotype occurred a few times. This chain connects TRBV2 to TRBJ2-5, with a possible D match to TRBD1 (6 bases). Germline CDR1 is SNHLY and CDR2 is FYNNEI. V lost 5 bases and J lost 2, with 9 bases in between. This CDR3 comprises 13 residues. The CDR3 nucleotides are TGTGCCAGCAGTCGGGACAAACAAGAGACCCAGTACTTC. Amino acids: CASSRDKQETQYF.

Only a few counts were recorded for this clonotype. The chain combines TRBV24-1 with TRBJ1-3, with 7 bases that match TRBD1. The CDR3 spans 16 residues. J gave up 2 bases and V 4 bases, and 7 bases lay outside the gene matches. CDR1 is KGHDR, CDR2 SFDVKD, per germline. The CDR3 here is CATSDPGGATGNTIYF. CDR3 nucleotides: TGTGCCACCAGTGACCCAGGGGGAGCCACTGGAAACACCATATATTTT.

This chain joins TRBV24-1 and TRBJ1-2; weak D call: TRBD1 (6 bases). CDR1 and CDR2 (germline): KGHDR, SFDVKD. The CDR3 length is 14 residues. V was trimmed by 4 bases and J by 2 bases, leaving 10 bases between them. For the CDR3, the DNA is TGTGCCACCAGTGACCAGGACAGAAACTATGGCTACACCTTC. Its translation is CATSDQDRNYGYTF.

V usage is TRBV5-8 and J usage is TRBJ1-2; 7 positions agree with TRBD1. V was pared by 3 bases and J by 2 bases, with 7 bases of the junction left unmatched. CDR1 is SGHTS, CDR2 YDEGEE, per germline. The CDR3 is 15 amino acids. CDR3 sequence reads: CASSWRQGGNYGYTF. The DNA for the CDR3 is TGTGCCAGCAGCTGGAGACAGGGAGGAAACTATGGCTACACCTTC.

This clonotype was found a few times. The chain is built from TRBV2 and TRBJ1-4; the D is unclear. The germline V gene has CDR1 SNHLY and CDR2 FYNNEI. The CDR3 loop spans 15 amino acids. V was clipped by 1 base and J by 5 bases, with 11 bases between them. CDR3 nucleotide sequence: TGTGCCAGCAGTGAAGGTGGGCTACTCAATGAAAAACTGTTTTTT. This translates into CASSEGGLLNEKLFF.

The chain combines TRBV2 with TRBJ1-4; possibly TRBD1 for D (5 bases). The CDR3 consists of 12 residues. CDR1 SNHLY and CDR2 FYNNEI come from the germline V gene. V lost 6 bases and J lost 10, with 12 bases in between. The CDR3 coding sequence is TGTGCCAGCAGCGGGGGTTGGGCAAAACTGTTTTTT. Amino acids: CASSGGWAKLFF.

V and J are TRBV7-3 and TRBJ1-1, with D unresolved. The germline V gene has CDR1 SGHTA and CDR2 FQGTGA. CDR3 size: 15 residues. V lost 3 bases, J lost 1 base, and 12 bases lay in between. The chain's CDR3 is CASSLWPEGNTEAFF. The CDR3 DNA is TGTGCCAGCAGCTTGTGGCCTGAAGGGAACACTGAAGCTTTCTTT.